Listed below are T cell receptor beta chains from one sample, sequenced in a study of identical twins. TCRdb used MiXCR to reprocess the 5' RACE reads, holding one entry per CDR3 protein. The data hold 1,800,000 or so distinct CDR3 sequences, with around 29% observed a single time. Sample: cord blood. These receptors originate from a newborn girl in good health. Both conserved end residues are part of each CDR3. D genes are given only for firm matches. Clone size is shown for a subset of rows, as once, few, many or a class of expanded clone.

v_gene	d_gene	abundance	j_gene	CDR3nt	CDR3aa
TRBV7-2	NA	NA	TRBJ1-1	TGTGCCAGCAGCTTCTCCGGGACACGGCTAATGAACACTGAAGCTTTCTTT	CASSFSGTRLMNTEAFF
TRBV28	NA	many	TRBJ2-3	TGTGCCAGCAGTCCATCTGACACAGATACGCAGTATTTT	CASSPSDTDTQYF
TRBV2	NA	NA	TRBJ2-5	TGTGCCAGCAGTGAATCTCAGGGGTCGTTTCAAGAGACCCAGTACTTC	CASSESQGSFQETQYF
TRBV28	NA	NA	TRBJ1-6	TGTGCCAGCAGTTTATTCGGTATCTATAATTCACCCCTCCACTTT	CASSLFGIYNSPLHF
TRBV15	NA	few	TRBJ1-6	TGTGCCACCAGCATTATTGGCTCACCCCTCCACTTT	CATSIIGSPLHF
TRBV12-3/TRBV12-4	TRBD1	NA	TRBJ1-1	TGTGCCAGCAGTGGGGGGACAGGGAAAGGCACTGAAGCTTTCTTT	CASSGGTGKGTEAFF
TRBV7-2	NA	few	TRBJ2-1	TGTGCCAGCAGCTTAGGACTAGTTGGGGAGCAGTTCTTC	CASSLGLVGEQFF
TRBV20-1	TRBD2	few	TRBJ2-1	TGCAGTGCTAGAAGACTAGCCGATTTGGGTGAGCAGTTCTTC	CSARRLADLGEQFF
TRBV2	NA	few	TRBJ2-7	TGTGCCAGCAGTGAAGGGTACGGGGGCCCCGGGACCTACGAGCAGTACTTC	CASSEGYGGPGTYEQYF
TRBV5-1	TRBD1	NA	TRBJ2-7	TGCGCCAGCGGCTTGGCCGGAAAAAGGGGGCTCTGCTACGAGCAGTACTTC	CASGLAGKRGLCYEQYF
TRBV6-1	NA	few	TRBJ2-3	TGTGCCAGCGGGGGGGCCCCAGATACGCAGTATTTT	CASGGAPDTQYF